This paragraph covers one TCR beta chain sequence. Measured with immunoSEQ multiplex PCR; TCRdb has only the in-frame clones, and not every one. The profile shows about 63,000 clones, more than 70% of them singletons. In every patient, relapse followed autologous stem cell transplantation, while exposure to brentuximab vedotin differed. Relapsed/refractory classical Hodgkin lymphoma patients had complete, partial or progressive responses. These data come from a study of PD-1 blockade in classical Hodgkin lymphoma. V was shortened by 3 bases and J by 8 bases, with 11 bases between the two germline ends. This CDR3 is 13 amino acids long. Germline CDR1 is SGHTA and CDR2 is FQGTGA.

The chain couples TRBV7-3 to TRBJ2-1; TRBD2 is a possible D gene (6 bases). The sample here was peripheral blood mononuclear cells (PBMCs), taken before the second cycle of nivolumab. This TCR came from a human donor with classical Hodgkin lymphoma. CDR3 nucleotide sequence: TGTGCCAGCAGCTTTGTATCTAGCGATGAGCAGTTCTTC. Its protein is CASSFVSSDEQFF. Complete variable domain (other parts from reference TRBV7-3 and TRBJ2-1): GAGVSQTPSNKVTEKGKYVELRCDPISGHTALYWYRQSLGQGPEFLIYFQGTGAADDSGLPNDRFFAVRPEGSVSTLKIQRTERGDSAVYLCASSFVSSDEQFFGPGTRLTVL.